One sample yielded the 26 T cell receptor beta chains listed below, sequenced in a study of T-cell memory formation after mild COVID-19. A single record per CDR3 protein comes from TCRdb applying MiXCR to the 5' RACE reads. The repertoire has around 500,000 distinct CDR3 sequences, over 15% of them found once; the top ten carry around an eighth. Sequencing input: PBMCs or a T cell subset sorted from them (not recorded which). The receptors stem from an adult woman who had mild COVID-19 (a few samples of this study predate the infection). Cell type and time point are not known.

The chain joins TRBV7-6 to TRBJ2-5; D unresolved. The V and J ends lost 2 bases and 1 base respectively, with 8 bases between them. The germline gives CDR1 SGHVS, CDR2 FNYEAQ. The CDR3 is 14 residues long. The CDR3, as DNA: TGTGCCAGCAGCTTATTGGCCTTCCAAGAGACCCAGTACTTC. Translation gives CASSLLAFQETQYF. The whole variable domain, remainder taken from reference TRBV7-6 and TRBJ2-5, is GAGVSQSPRYKVTKRGQDVALRCDPISGHVSLYWYRQALGQGPEFLTYFNYEAQQDKSGLPNDRFSAERPEGSISTLTIQRTEQRDSAMYRCASSLLAFQETQYFGPGTRLLVL.

This clonotype was seen repeatedly, ten times or more. The chain combines TRBV20-1 with TRBJ2-4, with 8 bases matching TRBD2. V shed 0 bases and J 3 bases; nucleotides not matched to a gene: 7. Germline V gene sequence: CDR1 DFQATT, CDR2 SNEGSKA (reference sequence). The CDR3 spans 16 residues. CDR3 DNA: TGCAGTGCTAGAGATCCCGGGAGGGCCGGCAAAAACATTCAGTACTTC. It is translated as CSARDPGRAGKNIQYF.

This sequence joins TRBV14 and TRBJ2-3; D is undetermined. V shed 6 bases and J shed 2 bases, with 12 bases lying between them. The CDR3 runs 14 residues. Germline V gives CDR1 SGHDN, CDR2 FVKESK. The CDR3 loop reads CASRSSTSTDTQYF. The CDR3 DNA reads TGTGCCAGCAGAAGTTCGACATCCACAGATACGCAGTATTTT.

This clonotype occurred a few times. CDR3: CASSGAGNTEAFF. The CDR3 bases are TGTGCCAGCAGCGGGGCGGGCAACACTGAAGCTTTCTTT. V is TRBV5-4 and J is TRBJ1-1, with D possibly matching TRBD1 (5 bases). CDR1 and CDR2 (germline): SGHNT, YYREEE (reference sequence). With 4 bases removed from V and 2 bases from J, the gap between germline ends came to 9 bases. The CDR3 contains 13 residues.

The CDR3 DNA reads as TGCAGTGCCCAAAGGGAAGCGGCAAACAATGAGCAGTTCTTC. This encodes CSAQREAANNEQFF. The gene calls are TRBV20-1 and TRBJ2-1; D might be TRBD2 (5 bases). The V end lost 6 bases, the J end lost 5 bases, and 17 bases lay between the germline ends. CDR3 length: 14 amino acids. Germline CDR1 is DFQATT and CDR2 is SNEGSKA (reference sequence).

The chain carries TRBV12-3 or TRBV12-4 and TRBJ1-1; unclear D gene. This CDR3 has 14 residues. Trimming cost V 4 bases and J 0 bases, with 9 bases left between them. The CDR3 sequence is CASSYGAMNTEAFF. CDR3 nucleotides: TGTGCCAGCAGTTATGGTGCTATGAACACTGAAGCTTTCTTT.

The chain recombines TRBV7-2 with TRBJ2-4; no clear D. Trimming shortened V by 1 base and J by 7 bases, and 14 bases separated the two germline ends. Per germline, CDR1 SGHTA and CDR2 FQGNSA. The CDR3 is 15 amino acids. Here the CDR3 reads CASSLVLPGKNIQYF. The DNA for the CDR3 is TGTGCCAGCAGCTTAGTGCTGCCTGGTAAGAACATTCAGTACTTC.

The chain uses TRBV27 and TRBJ1-1; 7 nucleotides agree with TRBD1. V lost 5 bases to trimming and J lost 1 base; unmatched junction nucleotides: 7. The CDR3 is 15 residues long. The V gene's germline CDR1 is MNHEY and CDR2 SMNVEV (reference sequence). The DNA for the CDR3 is TGTGCCAGCAGTATGACTACAGGGGAGAACACTGAAGCTTTCTTT. Translation gives CASSMTTGENTEAFF.

This clonotype was seen a few times. V usage is TRBV15 and J usage is TRBJ2-7; possibly TRBD1 for D (5 bases). V lost 1 base and J lost 2, with 9 bases in between. This CDR3 contains 14 residues. Germline CDR1 is LNHNV and CDR2 is YYDKDF (reference sequence). The CDR3 coding sequence is TGTGCCACCAGCAGAGCTGGCAGGGCCTACGAGCAGTACTTC. Protein: CATSRAGRAYEQYF.

This clonotype was counted between two and nine times. The chain couples TRBV20-1 to TRBJ1-4; TRBD1 agrees at 10 bases. This CDR3 is 14 amino acids long. Germline V gene lookup returns CDR1 DFQATT and CDR2 SNEGSKA (reference sequence). Losses at the gene ends were 5 bases for V and 0 bases for J; bases not matched to a gene: 0. The CDR3 protein is CSAGQGATNEKLFF. The CDR3 bases are TGCAGTGCTGGACAGGGGGCAACTAATGAAAAACTGTTTTTT.

The DNA for the CDR3 is TGTGCCAGCAGCTTTGCGGCAGTCACTAGCACAGATACGCAGTATTTT. It codes for CASSFAAVTSTDTQYF. The rearrangement joins TRBV7-9 to TRBJ2-3; no reliable D call. V was shortened by 3 bases and J by 0 bases, with 13 bases between the two germline ends. This CDR3 contains 16 residues. Germline-derived CDR1 and CDR2 are SEHNR and FQNEAQ (reference sequence).

The chain joins TRBV10-3 to TRBJ2-7; D remains ambiguous. CDR1 and CDR2 (germline): ENHRY, SYGVKD. Trimming removed 3 bases from V and 6 bases from J, with 27 bases in between. CDR3 length equals 18 residues. As DNA, the CDR3 is TGTGCCATCAGTGATTTGGACCTCCGATACCTCCGAATCGGCGAGCAGTACTTC. It is translated as CAISDLDLRYLRIGEQYF.

Only a few counts were recorded for this clonotype. The chain links TRBV28 to TRBJ2-7; D may be TRBD1 (6 bases). Trimming left V 7 bases short and J 0 bases short, with 16 bases between. The germline gives CDR1 MDHEN, CDR2 SYDVKM. The CDR3 is made up of 15 amino acids. CDR3 DNA: TGTGCCAGCAATCGGCATAGGACAGTCTCCTACGAGCAGTACTTC. It yields the protein CASNRHRTVSYEQYF.

The chain links TRBV12-3 or TRBV12-4 to TRBJ1-5; TRBD1 might be the D (5 bases). The germline V and J ends were trimmed by 6 bases and 10 bases, with 22 bases remaining between them. CDR3 length: 15 residues. The CDR3 nucleotides are TGTGCCAGCAGCACGGTGGGGGGATCTATCTACCCCCAGCATTTT. Its protein product is CASSTVGGSIYPQHF.

The V and J genes are TRBV6-2 or TRBV6-3 and TRBJ2-1, with D unresolved. The CDR3 is 14 residues long. CDR1 and CDR2 (germline): MNHEY, SVGEGT. Deletions cut 1 base from V and 4 bases from J, with 8 bases between. The CDR3 here is CASSYLHQYNEQFF. The CDR3 nucleotides read TGTGCCAGCAGTTACTTACACCAATACAATGAGCAGTTCTTC.

The chain uses TRBV4-3 and TRBJ2-3; 9 nucleotides line up with TRBD2. V lost 5 bases and J lost 7; bases outside the gene matches: 7. CDR1 and CDR2 from the germline V gene are LGHNA and YSLEER. The CDR3 extends over 14 amino acids. The CDR3: CASSFSGREYTQYF. The CDR3 coding sequence is TGCGCCAGCAGCTTTAGCGGGAGAGAGTATACGCAGTATTTT.

V usage is TRBV4-1 and J usage is TRBJ2-2; D not certain. Per germline, CDR1 MGHRA and CDR2 YSYEKL. The V end was cut by 0 bases, the J end by 9 bases, with 8 bases between. This CDR3 is built from 13 residues. CDR3 coding DNA: TGCGCCAGCAGCCAAGAGTCGCGGAGGGAGCTGTTTTTT. It yields the protein CASSQESRRELFF.

The sample holds a few counts of this clonotype. V usage is TRBV7-9 and J usage is TRBJ2-3; D not resolved. This CDR3 contains 17 residues. The ends were cut back, 1 base at V and 1 base at J, with 15 bases in the middle. CDR1 SEHNR and CDR2 FQNEAQ come from the germline V gene (reference sequence). The CDR3 DNA follows: TGTGCCAGCAGCTTAGAGGAAGGCCAGTGGGGCACAGATACGCAGTATTTT. Translation: CASSLEEGQWGTDTQYF.

About this clonotype: Its ends do not fully match the called genes, so a read error is possible. CDR3 DNA sequence: TGTGCCAGCACCACTTCCCCGGGACAGGGGGCTCCCTTC. Residues: CASTTSPGQGAPF. The chain joins TRBV12-3 or TRBV12-4 to TRBJ1-2; the match to TRBD1 covers 12 bases. CDR3 size: 13 residues.

The rearrangement uses TRBV12-3 or TRBV12-4 and TRBJ1-1; no definite D call. The CDR3 spans 13 residues. V lost 6 bases and J 7 bases, leaving 15 bases between the germline ends. The CDR3 bases are TGTGCCAGCAGCCTTAGTACAGATAGTGAAGCTTTCTTT. It yields the protein CASSLSTDSEAFF.

This clonotype was picked up a small number of times. The J gene is TRBJ2-3, the V gene TRBV28; no clear D gene. There are 14 residues in the CDR3. CDR1 is MDHEN, CDR2 SYDVKM, per germline. V lost 4 bases and J lost 4, with 12 bases in between. Written as DNA, the CDR3 is TGTGCCAGCAGTTCCCCCGGGCGCGCAGATACGCAGTATTTT. It translates to CASSSPGRADTQYF.

This chain joins TRBV21-1 and TRBJ2-1; the D call of TRBD2 is as the table states it, not checked on the DNA. TRBV21-1 is a pseudogene. There are 12 residues in the CDR3. The CDR3 bases are TGTGCCAGCGGCGCGGGGAGGGATGAGCAGTTCTTC. Its protein is CASGAGRDEQFF.

V is TRBV7-2 and J is TRBJ2-1; maybe TRBD2 (6 bases). CDR3 length: 13 amino acids. The germline V gene encodes CDR1 SGHTA and CDR2 FQGNSA. With 4 bases removed from V and 10 bases from J, the gap between germline ends came to 14 bases. CDR3 region: CASSYPGLGEQFF. The DNA of the CDR3 is TGTGCCAGCAGCTACCCGGGACTCGGAGAGCAGTTCTTC.

The sample holds a few counts of this clonotype. The chain uses TRBV6-5 and TRBJ1-6; 7 bases match TRBD1. CDR1 MNHEY and CDR2 SVGAGI come from the germline V gene. The CDR3 runs to 17 residues. V trimming: 1 base; J trimming: 14 bases; junction bases outside the gene matches: 17. CDR3 region: CASSYYRWTGRFGALHF. DNA for the CDR3: TGTGCCAGCAGTTACTATCGTTGGACAGGCCGGTTCGGGGCCCTCCACTTT.

This chain connects TRBV9 to TRBJ2-5, with 14 nucleotides matching TRBD2. The length of the CDR3 is 17 residues. Germline assignment: CDR1 SGDLS and CDR2 YYNGEE. V lost 2 bases and J lost 5; bases outside the gene matches: 8. The CDR3 spells CASSVGLAGGQVETQYF. For the CDR3, the DNA is TGTGCCAGCAGCGTCGGACTAGCGGGGGGCCAAGTGGAGACCCAGTACTTC.

The chain is built from TRBV7-8 and TRBJ1-2; D gene unclear. V was trimmed by 5 bases and J by 4 bases, leaving 11 bases between them. CDR1 and CDR2 from the germline V gene are SGHVS and FQNEAQ. This CDR3 contains 13 residues. CDR3 nucleotide sequence: TGTGCCAGCAGCCAGGCCACAGTCTATGGCTACACCTTC. This translates into CASSQATVYGYTF.